This is a list of T cell receptor beta chains from one sample in a study of regulatory T cells in long-lasting Graves disease. TCRdb used MiXCR to reprocess the multiplex PCR reads, holding one entry per CDR3 protein. The table records 450,000 to 650,000 distinct CDR3 sequences, 15% to 20% of them present only once. The same data also contributed to another study, on T cells in Graves' hyperthyroidism and ophthalmopathy.

The source material was peripheral blood mononuclear cells (PBMCs), sampled at new diagnosis, from a patient treated with antithyroid drugs. Receptors were obtained from a woman in her forties or fifties with Graves disease. Both conserved end residues are trimmed from each CDR3. Fields, in order: J gene, V gene, CDR3 protein.

>TRBJ2-7|TRBV29-1
SVLRSRDEQY
>TRBJ1-1|TRBV5-1
ASSLQDPFNTEAF
>TRBJ2-6|TRBV2
ASSDSGGLGANVLT
>TRBJ1-1|TRBV10-3
AISGAGARTEAF
>TRBJ1-2|TRBV28
ASDAGAASNYRGYT
>TRBJ1-3|TRBV6-1
ASSAGTSGNTIY
>TRBJ1-5|TRBV12-3/TRBV12-4
ASNFQRNQPQH
>TRBJ2-1|TRBV29-1
SVRGGADEQF
>TRBJ2-5|TRBV28
ASTDRGQETQY
>TRBJ1-2|TRBV27
ASSLRRDSAGYT
>TRBJ1-2|TRBV18
ASSPSESYGYT
>TRBJ1-1|TRBV19
ASSINPTGNTEAF
>TRBJ2-3|TRBV18
ASSPALALGGDTQY
>TRBJ1-4|TRBV4-2
ASSQDGGEKLF
>TRBJ2-1|TRBV19
ASSKDPDSLKQF
>TRBJ1-6|TRBV7-9
ASSLALGQGARSPLH
>TRBJ2-5|TRBV27
ASSLYYLAAGGPETQY
>TRBJ2-5|TRBV6-1
ADEILAGGRETQY
>TRBJ2-7|TRBV7-6
ASSDDRLAEQY
>TRBJ1-1|TRBV24-1
ATSDSRGRAF
>TRBJ1-1|TRBV6-2/TRBV6-3
ASSPAGGVNTEAF
>TRBJ1-1|TRBV7-2
ASSLGLAGGRGEGIAEAF
>TRBJ1-5|TRBV5-4
ASRFTGTGRPPQH
>TRBJ1-2|TRBV5-4
ASSFQGAPGYT
>TRBJ1-2|TRBV30
AWSVGRVNYGYT
>TRBJ2-2|TRBV7-6
ASSLRWNTGELF
>TRBJ2-7|TRBV29-1
SVESQDLEQY
>TRBJ1-5|TRBV15
ATSRSRGSGNQPQH